Presented here are 10 T cell receptor beta chains from one specimen sequenced in a study of TIL therapy for anti-PD-1-resistant metastatic lung cancer. Sequencing used immunoSEQ v3. Produced via immunoSEQ multiplex PCR; TCRdb's table is partial and in-frame only. The table shows around 50,000 clones, with less than 75% occurring only once. The time point is: pre-treatment sample, taken before nivolumab and TIL therapy. This sample comprised blood, obtained at baseline. The receptors shown here come from a person aged 30 to 80 with non-small cell lung cancer.

The chain uses TRBV7-9 and TRBJ2-7; 9 bases fit TRBD2. Germline V gene lookup returns CDR1 SEHNR and CDR2 FQNEAQ (reference sequence). This CDR3 region has 14 residues. V lost 9 bases, J lost 5 bases, and 11 bases stayed unmatched. The CDR3 protein is CASGGLAGIDEQYF. The CDR3 nucleotides read TGTGCCAGTGGAGGGCTAGCGGGGATTGACGAGCAGTACTTC.

The chain carries TRBV18 and TRBJ1-1, with 8 bases lining up with TRBD1. CDR1 is KGHSH, CDR2 LQKENI, per germline. The CDR3 loop spans 15 amino acids. The V segment lost 0 bases and the J segment 3 bases; nucleotides outside the gene matches: 3. The CDR3 sequence is CASSPPNRGDTEAFF. In nucleotides, the CDR3 is TGTGCCAGCTCACCACCGAACAGGGGGGACACTGAAGCTTTCTTT.

The V and J genes are TRBV5-4 and TRBJ2-1, with 8 bases that match TRBD1. The CDR3 runs to 14 residues. Germline CDR1 and CDR2: SGHNT and YYREEE (reference sequence). The trim removed 4 bases at V and 6 bases at J, leaving 6 bases unmatched. This CDR3 reads CASSLAGQGNEQFF. For the CDR3, the DNA is TGTGCCAGCAGCCTTGCTGGACAGGGCAATGAGCAGTTCTTC.

V usage is TRBV28 and J usage is TRBJ2-7; 8 bases map to TRBD2. The length of the CDR3 is 14 residues. V lost 2 bases and J lost 2; bases outside the gene matches: 2. Germline-derived CDR1 and CDR2 are MDHEN and SYDVKM. CDR3 sequence: CASSLTGGAYEQYF. The CDR3 DNA follows: TGTGCCAGCAGTTTAACCGGGGGGGCCTACGAGCAGTACTTC.

The chain employs TRBV27 and TRBJ1-2; no definite D call. The CDR3 is 15 residues long. V was clipped by 2 bases and J by 5 bases, with 15 bases between them. Per germline, CDR1 MNHEY and CDR2 SMNVEV (reference sequence). CDR3 residues: CASSLSGRLLYGYTF. The CDR3 DNA follows: TGTGCCAGCAGTTTAAGCGGCAGGTTGTTATATGGCTACACCTTC.

J is TRBJ1-4 and V is TRBV6-5, with D hard to call. This CDR3 has 15 amino acids. Trimming left V 3 bases short and J 4 bases short, with 12 bases between. The germline V gene encodes CDR1 MNHEY and CDR2 SVGAGI. This CDR3 reads CASSYNGPFNEKLFF. In DNA, the CDR3 is TGTGCCAGCAGTTATAATGGCCCGTTTAATGAAAAACTGTTTTTT.

V gene TRBV6-5 combines with J gene TRBJ2-5; 9 bases match TRBD1. V was pared by 7 bases and J by 2 bases, with 5 bases of the junction left unmatched. The CDR3 is made up of 14 amino acids. Germline loops: CDR1 MNHEY, CDR2 SVGAGI. CDR3 nucleotides: TGTGCCAGCAAGCCGACAGGGGGGCAAGAGACCCAGTACTTC. Translated, it gives CASKPTGGQETQYF.

The V gene is TRBV5-1, the J gene TRBJ2-1; 10 positions agree with TRBD1. The CDR3 length is 15 residues. Germline trimming cut 3 bases from V and 2 bases from J; bases unmatched to any gene: 2. Germline CDR1 reads SGHRS; CDR2 reads YFSETQ. The CDR3 sequence: CASSSGQGAYNEQFF. DNA of the CDR3: TGCGCCAGCAGCTCCGGACAGGGGGCCTACAATGAGCAGTTCTTC.

The gene calls are TRBV25-1 and TRBJ1-1, with TRBD1 as a possible D gene (6 bases). Germline V gene sequence: CDR1 MGHDK, CDR2 SYGVNS. V was pared by 9 bases and J by 0 bases, with 20 bases between. The CDR3 extends over 16 amino acids. The CDR3 DNA sequence: TGTGCCAGGTCAAACAGGGTACCATGCATGAACACTGAAGCTTTCTTT. As protein: CARSNRVPCMNTEAFF.

V usage is TRBV25-1 and J usage is TRBJ2-7, with TRBD2 matching 7 bases. Germline lookup yields CDR1 MGHDK and CDR2 SYGVNS. CDR3 length equals 14 residues. V was clipped by 8 bases and J by 7 bases; unmatched bases: 14. The CDR3 here is CASAVLRGRGEQYF. Here the CDR3 DNA reads TGTGCCAGCGCGGTACTGCGCGGGAGAGGTGAGCAGTACTTC.